This T cell receptor (beta chain) came from a study of blood T cell repertoires in COVID-19 (TCRdb year 2020). With regard to the full study: Samples from collaborators originated in the United States, Italy and Spain and spanned both the acute and convalescent phases of COVID-19. The repertoires were released in a freely available public database intended as a resource for research on the immune response to SARS-CoV-2. Deeply sampled blood TCRbeta repertoires from subjects exposed to, actively infected with, or recovered from COVID-19 were included in the dataset. A de-identified subject ID, COVID-19 status, age in years and sex were almost always included in the sample metadata. Samples were obtained from the ongoing ImmuneRACE study (first 160 participants) and from 1,254 subjects provided by 6 global collaborators. Where available, HLA class I and class II types were obtained from metadata supplied by the sample provider rather than from assay-based typing. The material from the prospective study consisted of cDNA or gDNA derived from T cells, B-cell-depleted T cells, or PBMCs.

The CDR3 starts with the cysteine, ends with the phenylalanine, and has 14 residues. Of all the DNA, just the CDR3 is kept, 42 bases in frame from base 1. V is shortened by 5 bases, J by 5 bases, and the region joining them spans 12 bases. Sequences MNHEY (CDR1) and SVGEGT (CDR2) are obtained from the germline V gene. TCRbeta CDR3 regions were amplified from genomic DNA by means of the immunoSEQ Assay, a bias-controlled multiplex PCR. The study's own analysis went as follows. The number of nucleated cells in each sample was estimated from the amplification of reference gene primers within the assay. To quantify the absolute abundance of each unique TCRbeta CDR3 rearrangement, sequence reads were collapsed and filtered. For each sample, productive Simpson clonality was calculated as the square root of Simpson's diversity index across productive rearrangements. TCRdb stores this immuneACCESS table with in-frame sequences only. Part of the clones is absent; in the studies checked, under half of the shortfall reflects unresolved V genes, and no reason is known for the rest. The V and J calls and the clone size are those of that table, but D and trimming were determined from the DNA. This sample is represented by 50,000 or so clones; about 82% of them were singletons. Roughly 2% of the sample is in the top ten clones.

General findings and caveats noted by the study authors: The quantity of clinical and demographic metadata differed by source and by participant and was supplied without curation.

The collaborating institutions used their own protocols to collect whole blood in K2EDTA tubes. For TCRbeta analysis, collaborators shipped samples in one of three forms: frozen whole blood, isolated PBMCs, or DNA extracted from either of those sample types. Details on this clone: Its target antigen remains unknown. The sample holds no much larger clone one base away, and base qualities are not on file.

Material: peripheral blood. This TCR was recovered from a woman aged 55-75 years with acute or convalescent COVID-19. This sequence uses TRBV6-2 or TRBV6-3 and TRBJ2-2, with no D gene named confidently. The CDR3 reads as follows: CASSPSVATGELFF. The sequenced DNA: TGTGCCAGCAGTCCATCCGTGGCTACCGGGGAGCTGTTTTTT.